These 11 T cell receptor beta chains share one sample of origin, sequenced in a study of blood T cell repertoires in COVID-19. This table comes from immunoSEQ multiplex PCR, and its TCRdb copy is limited to in-frame clones, with some not included. Seen here are some 150,000 clones, around 87% observed once, and the top ten hold about 1.2%. Sample: PBMCs or T cells enriched from blood (not recorded which). The origin of the receptors is a woman younger than 45 with acute COVID-19.

CDR3 loop: CASSEPDNEQFF. CDR3 coding DNA: TGTGCCAGCAGTGAGCCAGACAATGAGCAGTTCTTC. V gene TRBV25-1 combines with J gene TRBJ2-1; D not resolved. This CDR3 has 12 amino acids. From germline, CDR1 is MGHDK and CDR2 SYGVNS. V was pared by 3 bases and J by 5 bases, with 5 bases between.

The gene calls are TRBV6-2 or TRBV6-3 and TRBJ2-1, with TRBD2 identical over 12 bases. The CDR3 covers 16 residues. V shed 5 bases, J shed 3 bases, and the junction held 5 bases outside the gene matches. Germline lookup yields CDR1 MNHEY and CDR2 SVGEGT. Here the CDR3 reads CASSTLGLAGYNEQFF. In DNA, the CDR3 is TGTGCCAGCAGTACCTTGGGACTAGCGGGCTACAATGAGCAGTTCTTC.

The chain uses TRBV13 and TRBJ1-5; 9 bases are a match to TRBD1. The CDR3 loop spans 17 amino acids. Germline V gene sequence: CDR1 PRHDT, CDR2 FYEKMQ (reference sequence). V lost 5 bases, J lost 1 base, and 9 bases stayed unmatched. The CDR3 nucleotides read TGTGCCAGCAGCCAAAGACAGGGGGGGTACAGCAATCAGCCCCAGCATTTT. It yields the protein CASSQRQGGYSNQPQHF.

The genes are TRBV5-1 and TRBJ2-7, with D possibly being TRBD2 (5 bases). The germline CDR1 and CDR2 sequences are SGHRS and YFSETQ. Deletions cut 4 bases from V and 7 bases from J, with 21 bases between. CDR3 length equals 15 residues. For the CDR3, the DNA is TGCGCCAGCAGCGTGGAGGTTAGCCCGGAGATTGAGCAGTACTTC. It yields the protein CASSVEVSPEIEQYF. The whole variable domain, remainder taken from reference TRBV5-1 and TRBJ2-7, is KAGVTQTPRYLIKTRGQQVTLSCSPISGHRSVSWYQQTPGQGLQFLFEYFSETQRNKGNFPGRFSGRQFSNSRSEMNVSTLELGDSALYLCASSVEVSPEIEQYFGPGTRLTVT.

The chain combines TRBV29-1 with TRBJ2-1; TRBD1 agrees at 11 bases. CDR3 length equals 13 residues. Germline V lookup: CDR1 SQVTM, CDR2 ANQGSEA. J gave up 7 bases and V 6 bases, and 5 bases lay outside the gene matches. CDR3 in DNA: TGCAGCGTCCTGGGGGACAGGGGGAATGAGCAGTTCTTC. It translates to CSVLGDRGNEQFF.

V and J are TRBV30 and TRBJ1-2; 10 nucleotides agree with TRBD1. The CDR3 contains 11 residues. Germline V gives CDR1 GTSNPN, CDR2 SVGIG (reference sequence). V shed 5 bases and J 8 bases; nucleotides not matched to a gene: 2. The CDR3 DNA follows: TGTGCCTGGGGGGACAGGGGCGGCTACACCTTC. It is translated as CAWGDRGGYTF.

The V call is TRBV27, the J call TRBJ2-7, with a weak D call TRBD1 (6 bases). Trimming cost V 5 bases and J 0 bases, with 17 bases left between them. CDR1 is MNHEY, CDR2 SMNVEV, per germline (reference sequence). The CDR3 runs to 16 residues. Written as DNA, the CDR3 is TGTGCCAGCAGTCACAGTTCGGGACAAGGCTCCTACGAGCAGTACTTC. Its protein is CASSHSSGQGSYEQYF.

This clone has a single count. The chain combines TRBV7-2 with TRBJ1-1; D unresolved. The CDR3 covers 12 residues. Per germline, CDR1 SGHTA and CDR2 FQGNSA. V was shortened by 3 bases and J by 1 base, with 3 bases between the two germline ends. This chain's CDR3 is CASSFGNTEAFF. The CDR3 nucleotides are TGTGCCAGCAGCTTCGGGAACACTGAAGCTTTCTTT.

This clone appeared once. V usage is TRBV28 and J usage is TRBJ2-1; no definite D call. The CDR3 spans 12 residues. Germline-derived CDR1 and CDR2 are MDHEN and SYDVKM. Trimming cost V 4 bases and J 6 bases, with 7 bases left between them. The DNA of the CDR3 is TGTGCCAGCAGTTCAGTTCCCAATGAGCAGTTCTTC. As protein: CASSSVPNEQFF.

This clone turned up a few times. The chain carries TRBV7-9 and TRBJ1-4; no reliable D call. With 0 bases removed from V and 6 bases from J, the gap between germline ends came to 23 bases. The CDR3 extends over 19 amino acids. Germline V gene data show CDR1 as SEHNR and CDR2 as FQNEAQ (reference sequence). CDR3 DNA: TGTGCCAGCAGCTTAGCAGTGACAAAGGCCGAGAGCAAGGATGAAAAACTGTTTTTT. Its protein product is CASSLAVTKAESKDEKLFF.

J is TRBJ2-7 and V is TRBV27, with 8 bases matching TRBD2. Losses at the gene ends were 2 bases for V and 2 bases for J; bases not matched to a gene: 2. The CDR3 consists of 14 residues. The germline CDR1 and CDR2 sequences are MNHEY and SMNVEV (reference sequence). The CDR3 DNA follows: TGTGCCAGCAGTTTAACGGGGGGGGCCTACGAGCAGTACTTC. This codes for CASSLTGGAYEQYF.